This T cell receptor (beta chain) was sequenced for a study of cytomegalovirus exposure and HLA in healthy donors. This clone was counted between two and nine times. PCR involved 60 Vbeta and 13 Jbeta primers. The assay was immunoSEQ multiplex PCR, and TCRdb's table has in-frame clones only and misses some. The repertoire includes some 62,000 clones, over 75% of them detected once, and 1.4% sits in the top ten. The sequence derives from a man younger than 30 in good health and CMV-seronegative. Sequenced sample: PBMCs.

CDR3 amino acids: CASSSEGDMNTEAFF. As DNA, the CDR3 is TGTGCCAGCAGCTCAGAAGGGGACATGAACACTGAAGCTTTCTTT. V is TRBV11-2 and J is TRBJ1-1; maybe TRBD1 (6 bases). CDR1 is SGHAT and CDR2 is FQNNGV in the germline V gene. The germline V and J ends were trimmed by 4 bases and 0 bases, with 12 bases remaining between them. This CDR3 comprises 15 residues.